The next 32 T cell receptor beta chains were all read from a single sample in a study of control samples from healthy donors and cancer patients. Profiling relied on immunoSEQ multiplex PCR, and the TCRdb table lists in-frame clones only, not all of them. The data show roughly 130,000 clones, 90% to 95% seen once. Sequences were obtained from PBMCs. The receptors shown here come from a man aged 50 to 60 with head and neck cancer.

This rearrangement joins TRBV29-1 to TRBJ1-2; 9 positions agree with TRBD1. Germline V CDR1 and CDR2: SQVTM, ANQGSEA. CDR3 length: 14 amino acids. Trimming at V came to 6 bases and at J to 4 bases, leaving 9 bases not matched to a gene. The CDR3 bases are TGCAGCGTAGACCCGGGACAGGGAGGCTATGGCTACACCTTC. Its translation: CSVDPGQGGYGYTF.

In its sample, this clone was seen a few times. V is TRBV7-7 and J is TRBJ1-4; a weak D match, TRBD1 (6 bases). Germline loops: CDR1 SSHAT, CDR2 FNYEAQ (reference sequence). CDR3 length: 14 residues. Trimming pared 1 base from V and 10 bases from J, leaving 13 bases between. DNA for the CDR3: TGTGCCAGCAGCTTAGGTCCAGGGGAGGCAAAACTGTTTTTT. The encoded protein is CASSLGPGEAKLFF.

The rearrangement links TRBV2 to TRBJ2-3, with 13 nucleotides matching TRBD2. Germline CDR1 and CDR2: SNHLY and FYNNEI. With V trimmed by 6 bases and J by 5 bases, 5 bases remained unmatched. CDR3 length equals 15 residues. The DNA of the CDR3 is TGTGCCAGCAGCGCGACTAGCGGGGGGATAGATACGCAGTATTTT. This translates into CASSATSGGIDTQYF.

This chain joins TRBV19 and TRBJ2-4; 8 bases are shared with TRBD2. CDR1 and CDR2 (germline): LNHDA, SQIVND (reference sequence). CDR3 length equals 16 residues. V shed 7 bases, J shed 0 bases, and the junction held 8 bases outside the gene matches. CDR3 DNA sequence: TGTGCCAGTAAGCCCTTAGCGGGGATAGCCAAAAACATTCAGTACTTC. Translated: CASKPLAGIAKNIQYF.

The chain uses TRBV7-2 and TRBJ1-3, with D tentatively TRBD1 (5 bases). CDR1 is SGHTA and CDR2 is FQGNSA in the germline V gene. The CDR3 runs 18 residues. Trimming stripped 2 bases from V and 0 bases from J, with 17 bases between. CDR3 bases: TGTGCCAGCAGCTTACACAGGACCCTCTCTGTCTCTGGAAACACCATATATTTT. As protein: CASSLHRTLSVSGNTIYF.

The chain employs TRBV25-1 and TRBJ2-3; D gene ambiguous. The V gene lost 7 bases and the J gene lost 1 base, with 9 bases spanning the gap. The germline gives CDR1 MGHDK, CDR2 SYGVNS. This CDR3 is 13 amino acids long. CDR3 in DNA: TGTGCCAGCATTTTTTCGGGCACAGATACGCAGTATTTT. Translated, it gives CASIFSGTDTQYF. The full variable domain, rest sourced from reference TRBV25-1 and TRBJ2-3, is EADIYQTPRYLVIGTGKKITLECSQTMGHDKMYWYQQDPGMELHLIHYSYGVNSTEKGDLSSESTVSRIRTEHFPLTLESARPSHTSQYLCASIFSGTDTQYFGPGTRLTVL.

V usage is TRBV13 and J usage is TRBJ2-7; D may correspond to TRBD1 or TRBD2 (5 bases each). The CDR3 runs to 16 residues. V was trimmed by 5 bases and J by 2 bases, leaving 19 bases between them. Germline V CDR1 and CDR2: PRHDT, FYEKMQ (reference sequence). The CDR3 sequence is CASSPARGGGTYEQYF. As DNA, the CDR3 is TGTGCCAGCAGCCCCGCCCGGGGCGGTGGGACCTACGAGCAGTACTTC.

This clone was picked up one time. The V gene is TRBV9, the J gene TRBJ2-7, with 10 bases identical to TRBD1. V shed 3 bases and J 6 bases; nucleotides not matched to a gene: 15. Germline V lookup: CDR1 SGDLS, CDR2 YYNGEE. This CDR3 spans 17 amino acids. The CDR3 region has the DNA TGTGCCAGCAGCGCTTACCCGGTGGGGACAGGGGTGAGCGAGCAGTACTTC. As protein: CASSAYPVGTGVSEQYF.

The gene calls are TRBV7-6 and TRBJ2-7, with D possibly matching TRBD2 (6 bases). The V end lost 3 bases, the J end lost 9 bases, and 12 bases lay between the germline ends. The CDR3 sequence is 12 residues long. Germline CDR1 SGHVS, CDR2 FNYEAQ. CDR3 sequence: CASSLGSGVQYF. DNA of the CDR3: TGTGCCAGCAGCTTGGGCTCGGGGGTGCAGTACTTC. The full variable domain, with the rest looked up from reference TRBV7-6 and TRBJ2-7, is GAGVSQSPRYKVTKRGQDVALRCDPISGHVSLYWYRQALGQGPEFLTYFNYEAQQDKSGLPNDRFSAERPEGSISTLTIQRTEQRDSAMYRCASSLGSGVQYFGPGTRLTVT.

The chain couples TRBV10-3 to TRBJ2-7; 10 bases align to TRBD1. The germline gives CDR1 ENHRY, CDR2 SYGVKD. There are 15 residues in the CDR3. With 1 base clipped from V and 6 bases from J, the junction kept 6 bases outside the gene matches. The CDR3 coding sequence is TGTGCCATCAGTGAGTGGACAGGGGGAGGGGGCGAGCAGTACTTC. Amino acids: CAISEWTGGGGEQYF.

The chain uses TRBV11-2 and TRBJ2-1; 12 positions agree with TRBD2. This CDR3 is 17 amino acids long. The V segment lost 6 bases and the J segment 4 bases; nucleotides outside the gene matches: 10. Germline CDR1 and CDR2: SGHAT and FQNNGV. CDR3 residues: CASSYYQTSGGYNEQFF. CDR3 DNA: TGTGCCAGCAGTTACTACCAGACTAGCGGGGGTTACAATGAGCAGTTCTTC.

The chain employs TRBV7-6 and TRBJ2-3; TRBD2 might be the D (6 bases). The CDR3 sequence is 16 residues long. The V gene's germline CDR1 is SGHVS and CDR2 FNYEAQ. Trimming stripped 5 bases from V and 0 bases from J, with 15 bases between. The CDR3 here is CASSAIGGESTDTQYF. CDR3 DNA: TGTGCCAGCAGCGCGATTGGCGGGGAAAGCACAGATACGCAGTATTTT.

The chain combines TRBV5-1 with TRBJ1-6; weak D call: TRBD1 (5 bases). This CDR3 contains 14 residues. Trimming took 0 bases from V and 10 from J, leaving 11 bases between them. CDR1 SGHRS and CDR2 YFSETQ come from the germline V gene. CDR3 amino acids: CASSLEVGASPLHF. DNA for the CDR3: TGCGCCAGCAGCTTGGAAGTAGGGGCCTCACCCCTCCACTTT.

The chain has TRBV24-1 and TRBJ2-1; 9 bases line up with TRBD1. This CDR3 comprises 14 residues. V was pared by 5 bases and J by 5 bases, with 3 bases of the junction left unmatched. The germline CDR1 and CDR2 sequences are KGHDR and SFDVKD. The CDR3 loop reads CATSGRQGDNEQFF. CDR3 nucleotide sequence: TGTGCCACCAGTGGGAGACAGGGGGACAATGAGCAGTTCTTC.

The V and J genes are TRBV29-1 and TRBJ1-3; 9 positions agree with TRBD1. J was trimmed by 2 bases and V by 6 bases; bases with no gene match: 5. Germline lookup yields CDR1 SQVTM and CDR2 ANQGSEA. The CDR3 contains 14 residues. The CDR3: CSVRDRETGNTIYF. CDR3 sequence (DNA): TGCAGCGTAAGGGACAGGGAGACTGGAAACACCATATATTTT.

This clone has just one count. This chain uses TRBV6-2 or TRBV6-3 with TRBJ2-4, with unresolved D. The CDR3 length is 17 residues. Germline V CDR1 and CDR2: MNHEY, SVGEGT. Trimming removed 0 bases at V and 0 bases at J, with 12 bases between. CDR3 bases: TGTGCCAGCAGTTACTCGAAACTCCTGGGAGCCAAAAACATTCAGTACTTC. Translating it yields CASSYSKLLGAKNIQYF.

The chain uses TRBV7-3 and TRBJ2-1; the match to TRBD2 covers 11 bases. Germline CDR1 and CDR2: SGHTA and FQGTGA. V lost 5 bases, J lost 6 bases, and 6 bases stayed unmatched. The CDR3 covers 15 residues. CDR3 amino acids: CASSPQGTSGNEQFF. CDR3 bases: TGTGCCAGCAGCCCGCAGGGGACTAGCGGCAATGAGCAGTTCTTC.

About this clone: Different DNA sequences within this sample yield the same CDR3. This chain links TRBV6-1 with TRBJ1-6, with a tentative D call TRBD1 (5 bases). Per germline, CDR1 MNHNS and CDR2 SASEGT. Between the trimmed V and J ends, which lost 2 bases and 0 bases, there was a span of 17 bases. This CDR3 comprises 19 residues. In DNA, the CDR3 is TGTGCCAGCAGTGAAAGGTATTGGACAAGAACCTCCTATAATTCACCCCTCCACTTT. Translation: CASSERYWTRTSYNSPLHF.

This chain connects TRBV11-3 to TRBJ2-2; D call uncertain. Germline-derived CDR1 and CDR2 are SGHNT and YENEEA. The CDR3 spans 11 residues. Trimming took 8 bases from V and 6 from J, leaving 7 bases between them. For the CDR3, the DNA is TGTGCCAGCCGGTCGGCCGGGGAGCTGTTTTTT. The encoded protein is CASRSAGELFF.

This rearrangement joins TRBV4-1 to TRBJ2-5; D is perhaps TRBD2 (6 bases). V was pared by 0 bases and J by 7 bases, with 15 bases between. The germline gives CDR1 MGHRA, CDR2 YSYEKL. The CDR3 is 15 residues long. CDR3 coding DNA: TGCGCCAGCAGCCAAGAAGACGGAGGGTTCGGGACCCAGTACTTC. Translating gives CASSQEDGGFGTQYF.

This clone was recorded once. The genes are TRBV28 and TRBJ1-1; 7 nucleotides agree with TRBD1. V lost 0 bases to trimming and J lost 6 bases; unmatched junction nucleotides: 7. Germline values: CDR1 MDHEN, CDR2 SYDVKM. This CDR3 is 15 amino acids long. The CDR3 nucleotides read TGTGCCAGCAGTTTATGGGGAGGGGGCTTGGCTGAAGCTTTCTTT. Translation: CASSLWGGGLAEAFF. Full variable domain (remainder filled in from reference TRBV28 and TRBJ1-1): DVKVTQSSRYLVKRTGEKVFLECVQDMDHENMFWYRQDPGLGLRLIYFSYDVKMKEKGDIPEGYSVSREKKERFSLILESASTNQTSMYLCASSLWGGGLAEAFFGQGTRLTVV.

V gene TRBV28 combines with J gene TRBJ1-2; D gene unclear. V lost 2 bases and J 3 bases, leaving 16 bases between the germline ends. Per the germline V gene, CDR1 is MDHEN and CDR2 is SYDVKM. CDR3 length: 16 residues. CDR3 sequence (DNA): TGTGCCAGCAGTTTAGAATTAGGGTGGGGTGACTATGGCTACACCTTC. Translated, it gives CASSLELGWGDYGYTF.

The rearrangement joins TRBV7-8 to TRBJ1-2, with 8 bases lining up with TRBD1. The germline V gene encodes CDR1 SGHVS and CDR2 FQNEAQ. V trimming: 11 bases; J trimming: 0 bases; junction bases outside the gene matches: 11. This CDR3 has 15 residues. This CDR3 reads CASHRDRGTNYGYTF. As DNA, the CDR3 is TGTGCCTCCCATCGAGACAGGGGAACTAACTATGGCTACACCTTC.

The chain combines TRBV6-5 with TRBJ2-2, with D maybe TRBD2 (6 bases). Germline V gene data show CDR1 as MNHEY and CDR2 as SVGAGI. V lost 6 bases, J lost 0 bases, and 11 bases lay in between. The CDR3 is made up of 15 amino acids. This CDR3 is CASRRGLSNTGELFF. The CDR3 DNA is TGTGCCAGCAGGAGGGGACTCTCGAACACCGGGGAGCTGTTTTTT.

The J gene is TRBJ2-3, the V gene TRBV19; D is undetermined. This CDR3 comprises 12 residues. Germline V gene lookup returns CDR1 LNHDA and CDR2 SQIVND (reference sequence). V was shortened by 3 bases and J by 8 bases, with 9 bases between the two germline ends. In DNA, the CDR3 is TGTGCCAGTAGTATCCGGCCGGGTACGCAGTATTTT. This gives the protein CASSIRPGTQYF.

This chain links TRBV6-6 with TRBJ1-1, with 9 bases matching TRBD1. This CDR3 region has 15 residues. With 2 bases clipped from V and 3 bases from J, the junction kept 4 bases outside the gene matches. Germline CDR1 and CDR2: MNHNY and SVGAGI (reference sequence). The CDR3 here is CASSYQQGAYTEAFF. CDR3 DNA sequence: TGTGCCAGCAGTTACCAACAGGGGGCATACACTGAAGCTTTCTTT.

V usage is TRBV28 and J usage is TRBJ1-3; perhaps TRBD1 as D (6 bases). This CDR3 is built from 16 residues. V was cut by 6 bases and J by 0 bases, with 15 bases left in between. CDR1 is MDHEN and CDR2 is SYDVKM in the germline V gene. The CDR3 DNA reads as TGTGCCAGCAGCTCGCGGACAGCCAGCTCTGGAAACACCATATATTTT. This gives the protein CASSSRTASSGNTIYF.

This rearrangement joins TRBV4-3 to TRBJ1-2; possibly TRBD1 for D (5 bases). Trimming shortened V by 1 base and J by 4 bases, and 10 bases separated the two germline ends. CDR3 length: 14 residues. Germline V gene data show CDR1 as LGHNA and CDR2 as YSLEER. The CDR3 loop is CASSQARQFYGYTF. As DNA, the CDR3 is TGCGCCAGCAGCCAAGCCCGACAGTTCTATGGCTACACCTTC.

In nucleotides, the CDR3 is TGTGCTAGTGGTTTGCGGGACGGGGCTGAAGCTTTCTTT. This gives the protein CASGLRDGAEAFF. The J gene is TRBJ1-1, the V gene TRBV12-5, with D maybe TRBD1 (5 bases). Trimming pared 2 bases from V and 6 bases from J, leaving 10 bases between. Germline lookup yields CDR1 LGHNT and CDR2 FRNRAP. The CDR3 runs 13 residues. The full variable domain, rest sourced from reference TRBV12-5 and TRBJ1-1, is DARVTQTPRHKVTEMGQEVTMRCQPILGHNTVFWYRQTMMQGLELLAYFRNRAPLDDSGMPKDRFSAEMPDATLATLKIQPSEPRDSAVYFCASGLRDGAEAFFGQGTRLTVV.

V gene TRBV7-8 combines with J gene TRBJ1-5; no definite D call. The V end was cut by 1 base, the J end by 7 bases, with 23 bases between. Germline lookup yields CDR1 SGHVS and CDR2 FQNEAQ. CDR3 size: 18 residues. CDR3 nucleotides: TGTGCCAGCAGCTTAGTGGGGAGGACGGGGAGAATCCGGCAGCCCCAGCATTTT. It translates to CASSLVGRTGRIRQPQHF. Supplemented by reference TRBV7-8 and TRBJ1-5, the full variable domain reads GAGVSQSPRYKVAKRGQDVALRCDPISGHVSLFWYQQALGQGPEFLTYFQNEAQLDKSGLPSDRFFAERPEGSVSTLKIQRTQQEDSAVYLCASSLVGRTGRIRQPQHFGDGTRLSIL.

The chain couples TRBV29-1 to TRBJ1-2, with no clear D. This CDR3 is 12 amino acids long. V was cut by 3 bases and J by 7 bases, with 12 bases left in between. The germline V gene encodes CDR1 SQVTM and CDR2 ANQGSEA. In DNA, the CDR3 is TGCAGCGTTGAGGGGTCGTCGGCTGGCTACACCTTC. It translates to CSVEGSSAGYTF.

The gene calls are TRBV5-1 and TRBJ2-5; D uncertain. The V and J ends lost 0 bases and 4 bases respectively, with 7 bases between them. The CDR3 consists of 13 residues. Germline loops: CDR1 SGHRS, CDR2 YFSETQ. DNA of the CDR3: TGCGCCAGCAGCTTGGGGGCAGTAGAGACCCAGTACTTC. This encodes CASSLGAVETQYF.